This T cell receptor beta chain comes out of a study of glioma-infiltrating T cells. Study-level points and caveats: Tissue-blood divergence was below expectation in non-neoplastic patients, above in gliomas. CDR3 overlap between tissue and blood was very small.

About this clonotype itself: What it binds is not known.

Trimming cost V 7 bases and J 5 bases, with 8 bases left between them. There are 11 residues in the CDR3. Germline lookup yields CDR1 SQVTM and CDR2 ANQGSEA. TCR alpha and beta CDR3 regions were amplified from RNA using iRepertoire nested multiplex PCR. One-step reverse transcription and amplification started from roughly 100-400 ng of tissue mRNA or PBMC total RNA. A single record per CDR3 protein comes from TCRdb applying MiXCR to the multiplex PCR reads. Among around 90,000 distinct CDR3 sequences, 40% were seen once, and the ten largest hold more than 30%. The chain couples TRBV29-1 to TRBJ2-2; a possible D gene is TRBD2 (5 bases). The specimen sequenced was glioma tissue, nonneoplastic brain tissue, or PBMCs (not recorded which). This TCR was sampled from a human donor with low-grade glioma or glioblastoma, undergoing nonglioma brain surgery, or in good health (not recorded which). DNA of the CDR3: TGCAGCGCTGGACTTACCGGGGAGCTGTTTTTT. Translating it yields CSAGLTGELFF.